This T cell receptor (beta chain) came from a study of blood T cell repertoires in COVID-19. For the study at large: The United States, Italy and Spain provided the acute and convalescent COVID-19 samples. PBMCs, B-cell-depleted T cells, or T cells were the source of the cDNA or gDNA that made up the material.

The authors' processing: The assay estimated nucleated cells by amplifying reference gene primers. Measured with immunoSEQ multiplex PCR; TCRdb has only the in-frame clones, and not every one. The V and J calls and the clone size are those of that table, but D and trimming were determined from the DNA. The sample lists more than 65,000 clones, 87% occurring once. The V end lost 2 bases, the J end lost 6 bases, and 15 bases lay between the germline ends. CDR3 size: 14 residues. Germline CDR1 SGHKS, CDR2 YYEKEE (reference sequence). The chain recombines TRBV5-5 with TRBJ2-7; a possible D gene is TRBD2 (5 bases). The sequenced sample consisted of peripheral blood. This TCR was sampled from a man aged 45 to 65 with active COVID-19. CDR3 amino acids: CASSFVTDSGEQYF. The DNA of the CDR3 is TGTGCCAGCAGCTTTGTAACGGACTCGGGCGAGCAGTACTTC.